The rows below give T cell receptor beta chains drawn from one sample of a study of cytomegalovirus exposure and HLA in healthy donors. The repertoire was sequenced with immunoSEQ multiplex PCR; TCRdb's copy has only in-frame clones and lacks some. The profile covers about 40,000 clones, with almost 70% appearing a single time and 3% to 5% taken by the ten largest. Sequenced input: PBMCs. Receptors originate from a man aged 35 to 55 in good health and CMV-seronegative. Both conserved end residues are part of each CDR3. Each record gives: J gene, D gene, V gene, clone size, CDR3 protein, CDR3 DNA. The D gene is left open where the match is weak. Clone size, where shown, is once, few, many, or a class for clones that have expanded.

J: TRBJ2-7
D: TRBD2
V: TRBV7-8
size: .
CDR3: CASSLPAGDEQYF
DNA: TGTGCCAGCAGCTTACCCGCGGGGGACGAGCAGTACTTC

J: TRBJ2-2
D: .
V: TRBV4-1
size: .
CDR3: CASSQQTVNTGELFF
DNA: TGCGCCAGCAGCCAACAAACAGTGAACACCGGGGAGCTGTTTTTT

J: TRBJ1-5
D: .
V: TRBV10-3
size: .
CDR3: CAIRSDQPQHF
DNA: TGTGCCATCCGTAGCGATCAGCCCCAGCATTTT

J: TRBJ1-1
D: .
V: TRBV4-1
size: few
CDR3: CASSQDWNREAFF
DNA: TGCGCCAGCAGCCAAGATTGGAACAGGGAAGCTTTCTTT

J: TRBJ1-6
D: TRBD1
V: TRBV7-2
size: .
CDR3: CASSQGQGRNSPLHF
DNA: TGTGCCAGCAGCCAAGGACAGGGGCGGAATTCACCCCTCCACTTT

J: TRBJ1-1
D: .
V: TRBV7-9
size: .
CDR3: CASSSAGGAEAFF
DNA: TGTGCCAGCAGTTCCGCGGGAGGGGCTGAAGCTTTCTTT

J: TRBJ1-1
D: .
V: TRBV7-9
size: .
CDR3: CASSPRGGQGITEAFF
DNA: TGTGCCAGCAGCCCGCGGGGTGGTCAGGGAATAACTGAAGCTTTCTTT

J: TRBJ2-1
D: TRBD1
V: TRBV7-7
size: .
CDR3: CASSPFPGQGAFSSYNEQFF
DNA: TGTGCTAGCAGCCCATTCCCGGGACAGGGGGCCTTTAGCTCCTACAATGAGCAGTTCTTC

J: TRBJ2-7
D: .
V: TRBV13
size: .
CDR3: CASSLGSYEQYF
DNA: TGTGCCAGCAGCTTAGGTAGCTACGAGCAGTACTTC

J: TRBJ1-4
D: .
V: TRBV7-9
size: .
CDR3: CASSSGATNEKLFF
DNA: TGTGCCAGCAGCTCCGGGGCAACTAATGAAAAACTGTTTTTT

J: TRBJ2-2
D: TRBD1
V: TRBV10-3
size: .
CDR3: CAISERTGRTGELFF
DNA: TGTGCCATCAGTGAGCGGACAGGGAGGACCGGGGAGCTGTTTTTT

J: TRBJ2-1
D: TRBD1
V: TRBV5-6
size: once
CDR3: CASSPAAGTGYNEQFF
DNA: TGTGCCAGCAGCCCGGCTGCCGGGACAGGGTACAATGAGCAGTTCTTC

J: TRBJ2-3
D: TRBD2
V: TRBV4-2
size: .
CDR3: CASSQEASGGGGTDTQYF
DNA: TGTGCCAGCAGCCAAGAGGCTAGCGGGGGCGGGGGCACAGATACGCAGTATTTT

J: TRBJ1-6
D: .
V: TRBV15
size: .
CDR3: CAAGVSPNSPLHF
DNA: TGTGCCGCGGGGGTCAGTCCCAATTCACCCCTCCACTTT

J: TRBJ2-5
D: .
V: TRBV7-9
size: .
CDR3: CASTQAGRQETQYF
DNA: TGTGCCAGCACCCAAGCCGGCAGGCAAGAGACCCAGTACTTC

J: TRBJ2-1
D: TRBD2
V: TRBV19
size: .
CDR3: CASSFQGGYNEQFF
DNA: TGTGCCAGTAGTTTTCAGGGAGGGTACAATGAGCAGTTCTTC

J: TRBJ2-1
D: .
V: TRBV5-4
size: .
CDR3: CASSLAAVREQFF
DNA: TGTGCCAGCAGCTTGGCTGCGGTTAGAGAGCAGTTCTTC

J: TRBJ2-5
D: TRBD2
V: TRBV7-2
size: .
CDR3: CASSPTGTSSETQYF
DNA: TGTGCCAGCAGCCCGACTGGGACTAGCTCAGAGACCCAGTACTTC